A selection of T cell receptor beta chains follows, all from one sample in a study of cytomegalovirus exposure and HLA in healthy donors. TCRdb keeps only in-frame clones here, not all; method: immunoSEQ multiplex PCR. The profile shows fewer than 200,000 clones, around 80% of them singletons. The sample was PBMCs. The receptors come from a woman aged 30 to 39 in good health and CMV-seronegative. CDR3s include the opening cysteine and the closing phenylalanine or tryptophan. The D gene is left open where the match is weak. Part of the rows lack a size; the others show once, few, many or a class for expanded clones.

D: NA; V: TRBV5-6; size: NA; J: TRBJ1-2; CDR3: CASSLLGQGPYYGYTF; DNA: TGTGCCAGCAGCTTGTTAGGGCAGGGGCCCTACTATGGCTACACCTTC
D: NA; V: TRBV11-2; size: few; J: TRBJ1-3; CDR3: CASSLAVPQFSGNTIYF; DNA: TGTGCCAGCAGCTTAGCAGTTCCACAGTTCTCTGGAAACACCATATATTTT
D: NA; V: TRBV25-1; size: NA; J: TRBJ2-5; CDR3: CASSDLTNQETQYF; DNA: TGTGCCAGCAGTGACTTGACTAACCAAGAGACCCAGTACTTC
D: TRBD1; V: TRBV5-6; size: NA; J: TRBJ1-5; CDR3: CASSDGQGMSNQPQHF; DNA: TGTGCCAGCAGCGACGGACAGGGAATGAGCAATCAGCCCCAGCATTTT
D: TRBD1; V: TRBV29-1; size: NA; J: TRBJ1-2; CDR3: CSVPYGGDRGYGYTF; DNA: TGCAGCGTCCCCTATGGGGGGGACAGGGGTTATGGCTACACCTTC
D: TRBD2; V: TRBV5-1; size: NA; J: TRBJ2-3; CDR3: CASSGKLAGVSTDTQYF; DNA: TGCGCCAGCAGCGGGAAATTAGCGGGAGTGAGTACAGATACGCAGTATTTT
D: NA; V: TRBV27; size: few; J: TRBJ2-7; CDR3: CASSRKPPGHESYEQYF; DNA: TGTGCCAGCAGTCGAAAACCTCCGGGACACGAATCCTACGAGCAGTACTTC
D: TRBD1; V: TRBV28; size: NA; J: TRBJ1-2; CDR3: CASRPYGTAANYGYTF; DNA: TGTGCCAGCAGACCATACGGGACAGCGGCAAACTATGGCTACACCTTC
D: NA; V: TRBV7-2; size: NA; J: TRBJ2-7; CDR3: CASSLAAGTTYEQYF; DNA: TGTGCCAGCAGCTTAGCAGCGGGGACAACCTACGAGCAGTACTTC
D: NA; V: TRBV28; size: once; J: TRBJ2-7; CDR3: CASSLNPGESSYEQYF; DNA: TGTGCCAGCAGTTTAAATCCAGGGGAGAGCTCCTACGAGCAGTACTTC
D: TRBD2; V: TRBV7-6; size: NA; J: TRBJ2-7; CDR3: CASSLASGGSYYEQYF; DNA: TGTGCCAGCAGCTTGGCTAGCGGGGGCTCATACTACGAGCAGTACTTC
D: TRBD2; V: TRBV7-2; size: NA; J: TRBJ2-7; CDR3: CASSWTSGAYEQYF; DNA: TGTGCCAGCAGCTGGACTAGCGGGGCCTACGAGCAGTACTTC
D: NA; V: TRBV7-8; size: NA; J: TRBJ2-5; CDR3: CASSFDRGNQETQYF; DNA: TGTGCCAGCAGCTTTGATAGGGGGAACCAAGAGACCCAGTACTTC
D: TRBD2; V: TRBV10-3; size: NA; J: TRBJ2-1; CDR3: CAIRRTSGSNEQFF; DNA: TGTGCCATCAGAAGGACTAGCGGGAGTAATGAGCAGTTCTTC
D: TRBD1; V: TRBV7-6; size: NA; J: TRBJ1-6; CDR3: CASSLAGQGSYNSPLHF; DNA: TGTGCCAGCAGCTTAGCGGGACAGGGGTCCTATAATTCACCCCTCCACTTT
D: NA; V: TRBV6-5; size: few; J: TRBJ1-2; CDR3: CASSYQGNYGYTF; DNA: TGTGCCAGCAGTTACCAGGGGAACTATGGCTACACCTTC
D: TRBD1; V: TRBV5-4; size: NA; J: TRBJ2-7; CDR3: CASSLVPGTGGYEQYF; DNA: TGTGCCAGCAGCTTGGTCCCCGGGACAGGGGGGTACGAGCAGTACTTC
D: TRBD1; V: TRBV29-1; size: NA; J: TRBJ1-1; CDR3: CSVGDRGKLTAFF; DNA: TGCAGCGTTGGCGACAGGGGGAAGTTGACAGCTTTCTTT
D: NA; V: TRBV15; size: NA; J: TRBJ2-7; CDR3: CATSRDPFYEQYF; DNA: TGTGCCACCAGCAGAGATCCCTTCTACGAGCAGTACTTC
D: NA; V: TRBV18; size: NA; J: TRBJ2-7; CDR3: CASSPTLANEQYF; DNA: TGTGCCAGCTCACCAACACTAGCTAACGAGCAGTACTTC
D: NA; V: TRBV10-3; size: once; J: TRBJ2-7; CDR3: CAISPPGVSYEQYF; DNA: TGTGCCATCAGCCCGCCCGGGGTATCCTACGAGCAGTACTTC
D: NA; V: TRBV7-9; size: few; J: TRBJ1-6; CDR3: CASSLTDSNSPLHF; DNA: TGTGCCAGCAGCTTAACGGACAGTAATTCACCCCTCCACTTT
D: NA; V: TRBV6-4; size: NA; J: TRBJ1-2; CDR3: CASSDSGGYGYTF; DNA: TGTGCCAGCAGTGACTCGGGGGGCTATGGCTACACCTTC
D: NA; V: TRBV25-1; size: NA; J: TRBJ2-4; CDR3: CASSVAGNGDSQYF; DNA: TGTGCCAGCAGTGTCGCGGGGAATGGAGACAGTCAGTACTTC
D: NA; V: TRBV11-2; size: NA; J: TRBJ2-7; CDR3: CASSFTYDSSYEQYF; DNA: TGTGCCAGCAGCTTCACATACGACAGCTCCTACGAGCAGTACTTC
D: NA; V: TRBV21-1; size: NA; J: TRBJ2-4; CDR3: CASRDEAGLAGGARAKNIQYF; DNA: TGTGCCAGCAGGGACGAAGCGGGACTAGCGGGAGGTGCCAGGGCCAAAAACATTCAGTACTTC
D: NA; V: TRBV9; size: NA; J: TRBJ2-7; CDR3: CASSAGGGTYEQYF; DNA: TGTGCCAGCAGCGCGGGCGGGGGCACCTACGAGCAGTACTTC
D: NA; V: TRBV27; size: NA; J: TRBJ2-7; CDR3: CASSLKTGPSYEQYF; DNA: TGTGCCAGCAGTTTAAAGACAGGTCCCTCCTACGAGCAGTACTTC
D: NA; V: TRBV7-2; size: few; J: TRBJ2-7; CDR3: CASSSLYEQYF; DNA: TGTGCCAGCAGCTCCTTATACGAGCAGTACTTC
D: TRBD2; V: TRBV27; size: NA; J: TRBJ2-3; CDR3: CASSARTSGRTDTQYF; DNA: TGTGCCAGCAGTGCACGGACTAGCGGGAGAACAGATACGCAGTATTTT
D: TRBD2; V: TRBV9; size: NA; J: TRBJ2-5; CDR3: CASSQTSGGGNGETQYF; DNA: TGTGCCAGCAGCCAGACTAGCGGGGGGGGCAACGGAGAGACCCAGTACTTC
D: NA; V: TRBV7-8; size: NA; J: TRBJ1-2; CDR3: CASSLGGQINYGYTF; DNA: TGTGCCAGCAGCTTAGGGGGCCAGATTAACTATGGCTACACCTTC
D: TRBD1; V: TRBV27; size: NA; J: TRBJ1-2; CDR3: CASSLSAGGGYGYTF; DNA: TGTGCCAGCAGTTTATCGGCAGGGGGCGGCTATGGCTACACCTTC